This T cell receptor (beta chain) was retrieved from a study of T cell repertoires in cytomegalovirus infection. Study-level information: CMV infection and matching HLA type were both indicated by public TCR beta signatures.

Study outcomes and limitations: Based on cumulative public TCR beta family frequency, carriers of CMV plus the relevant HLA were identified.

Concerning this clonotype: The antigen is unknown. A clone one base away is much larger, so this may be a read error.

Each CDR3 protein gets one entry after TCRdb re-called the reads with MiXCR. The repertoire holds 150,000 to 200,000 distinct CDR3 sequences, roughly 28% seen once, with under 35% in the top ten. Between the trimmed V and J ends, which lost 2 bases and 6 bases, there was a span of 12 bases. Germline lookup yields CDR1 SGHTA and CDR2 FQGNSA. The CDR3 is made up of 14 amino acids. This clonotype was obtained from a human donor in good health (CMV status not recorded). Some clones in this sample may be carry-over from other donors' samples. This rearrangement joins TRBV7-2 to TRBJ2-3; TRBD1 is a possible D gene (6 bases). Material: PBMCs. Written as DNA, the CDR3 is TGTGCCAGCAGCTTAACCGCGGACAGCGATACGCAGTATTTT. Its protein is CASSLTADSDTQYF.